A selection of T cell receptor beta chains follows, all from one sample in a study of T cell responses to AZD1222 COVID-19 vaccine. Sequencing was performed with immunoSEQ multiplex PCR; in TCRdb, only in-frame clones are kept and a portion is missing. The repertoire has some 74,000 clones, roughly nine tenths of them found once; the top ten carry over 1.2%. Sequencing used peripheral blood, obtained 28 days after the second AZD1222 dose. These TCRs come from an adult who received the AZD1222 COVID-19 vaccine. Each CDR3 is given with its conserved first and last residue. D genes are given only for firm matches. The size field is filled for only some rows; it gives once, few, many or a size class.

clone_size: -
v_call: TRBV19
j_call: TRBJ1-1
d_call: -
cdr3_nt: TGTGCCTCCAAGCGGACCGAACGAGGGACTGAAGCTTTCTTT
cdr3_aa: CASKRTERGTEAFF

clone_size: -
v_call: TRBV2
j_call: TRBJ2-6
d_call: TRBD1
cdr3_nt: TGTGCCAGCGGGGCCGGGACAGGGGGCTCTGGGGCCAACGTCCTGACTTTC
cdr3_aa: CASGAGTGGSGANVLTF

clone_size: -
v_call: TRBV2
j_call: TRBJ1-6
d_call: -
cdr3_nt: TGTGCCAGCTCCGGAGGGCGGCAAGCCCTATATAATTCACCCCTCCACTTT
cdr3_aa: CASSGGRQALYNSPLHF

clone_size: once
v_call: TRBV7-3
j_call: TRBJ2-7
d_call: -
cdr3_nt: TGTGCCAGCAGCTTAATGGGCGGCTACGAGCAGTACTTC
cdr3_aa: CASSLMGGYEQYF

clone_size: -
v_call: TRBV5-4
j_call: TRBJ2-7
d_call: -
cdr3_nt: TGTGCCAGCAGCTTGGTCGGTGGTCTCGGGGGCGAGCAGTACTTC
cdr3_aa: CASSLVGGLGGEQYF

clone_size: -
v_call: TRBV7-2
j_call: TRBJ2-5
d_call: -
cdr3_nt: TGTGCCAGCAGCTTAGTGGGGGGCCAAGAGACCCAGTACTTC
cdr3_aa: CASSLVGGQETQYF

clone_size: -
v_call: TRBV30
j_call: TRBJ1-5
d_call: TRBD1
cdr3_nt: TGTGCCTGGAGTGCCTCAGGGGGTGGCAATCAGCCCCAGCATTTT
cdr3_aa: CAWSASGGGNQPQHF

clone_size: -
v_call: TRBV9
j_call: TRBJ2-7
d_call: TRBD2
cdr3_nt: TGTGCCAGCTCCTCCCCGCCGGGGGGGGGCAACGAGCAGTACTTC
cdr3_aa: CASSSPPGGGNEQYF

clone_size: once
v_call: TRBV28
j_call: TRBJ1-1
d_call: TRBD1
cdr3_nt: TGTGCCAGCAGTTTGTTGGGGACAGGGTCACTCACTGAAGCTTTCTTT
cdr3_aa: CASSLLGTGSLTEAFF

clone_size: -
v_call: TRBV3-1/TRBV3-2
j_call: TRBJ2-2
d_call: -
cdr3_nt: TGTGCCAGCAGCCAAGTGGGGTTGGGCCTACCGAACACCGGGGAGCTGTTTTTT
cdr3_aa: CASSQVGLGLPNTGELFF

clone_size: -
v_call: TRBV27
j_call: TRBJ1-2
d_call: TRBD1
cdr3_nt: TGTGCCAGCAGTTTATCAGGGGAACAGGGGAGTAACTATGGCTACACCTTC
cdr3_aa: CASSLSGEQGSNYGYTF

clone_size: -
v_call: TRBV10-3
j_call: TRBJ2-2
d_call: -
cdr3_nt: TGTGCCATCAGTGAGGGGGGCGGGGAGCTGTTTTTT
cdr3_aa: CAISEGGGELFF

clone_size: -
v_call: TRBV27
j_call: TRBJ2-7
d_call: -
cdr3_nt: TGTGCCAGCAGACTCCAGGGTCGGGGCACCTACGAGCAGTACTTC
cdr3_aa: CASRLQGRGTYEQYF

clone_size: -
v_call: TRBV6-5
j_call: TRBJ1-1
d_call: -
cdr3_nt: TGTGCCAGCAGTTACTCGAACAGGCTGAACACTGAAGCTTTCTTT
cdr3_aa: CASSYSNRLNTEAFF

clone_size: -
v_call: TRBV4-3
j_call: TRBJ2-2
d_call: TRBD2
cdr3_nt: TGCGCCAGCAGCCAAAAGACTAGCTATACCGGGGAGCTGTTTTTT
cdr3_aa: CASSQKTSYTGELFF

clone_size: -
v_call: TRBV5-5
j_call: TRBJ2-6
d_call: -
cdr3_nt: TGTGCCAGCAGCTTGGACAGCTTAATCTCTGGGGCCAACGTCCTGACTTTC
cdr3_aa: CASSLDSLISGANVLTF

clone_size: -
v_call: TRBV9
j_call: TRBJ1-2
d_call: -
cdr3_nt: TGTGCCAGCAGCGTAGACCAGGGGCTCCCCTATGGCTACACCTTC
cdr3_aa: CASSVDQGLPYGYTF

clone_size: -
v_call: TRBV5-1
j_call: TRBJ1-4
d_call: TRBD1
cdr3_nt: TGCGCCAGCCGGTCCGGGACAGTAGGCGAAAAACTGTTTTTT
cdr3_aa: CASRSGTVGEKLFF

clone_size: -
v_call: TRBV5-1
j_call: TRBJ1-5
d_call: TRBD1
cdr3_nt: TGCGCCAGCAGCCCGGGGACAGAAAATCAGCCCCAGCATTTT
cdr3_aa: CASSPGTENQPQHF

clone_size: -
v_call: TRBV18
j_call: TRBJ2-1
d_call: TRBD2
cdr3_nt: TGTGCCAGCTCACCAGGCGGGGGGGCAAATGAGCAGTTCTTC
cdr3_aa: CASSPGGGANEQFF

clone_size: -
v_call: TRBV5-6
j_call: TRBJ2-1
d_call: -
cdr3_nt: TGTGCCAGCAGCCCGACAAGGACCCCGTACAATGAGCAGTTCTTC
cdr3_aa: CASSPTRTPYNEQFF

clone_size: -
v_call: TRBV4-1
j_call: TRBJ1-3
d_call: -
cdr3_nt: TGCGCCAGCAGCCAAGCTTCCCCTTCCCCCTCTGGAAACACCATATATTTT
cdr3_aa: CASSQASPSPSGNTIYF

clone_size: -
v_call: TRBV6-5
j_call: TRBJ1-6
d_call: -
cdr3_nt: TGTGCCAGCAGACGGACAGAGAGAGTTAATTCACCCCTCCACTTT
cdr3_aa: CASRRTERVNSPLHF

clone_size: -
v_call: TRBV3-1/TRBV3-2
j_call: TRBJ2-3
d_call: TRBD1
cdr3_nt: TGTGCCAGCAGCTCGGACAGGGGGGGCACAGATACGCAGTATTTT
cdr3_aa: CASSSDRGGTDTQYF

clone_size: -
v_call: TRBV28
j_call: TRBJ1-1
d_call: -
cdr3_nt: TGTGCCAGCATGGGGTACACTGAAGCTTTCTTT
cdr3_aa: CASMGYTEAFF

clone_size: once
v_call: TRBV10-3
j_call: TRBJ1-2
d_call: -
cdr3_nt: TGTGCCATCAGTGATAACACAGGGTTTACAGCTAACTATGGCTACACCTTC
cdr3_aa: CAISDNTGFTANYGYTF

clone_size: -
v_call: TRBV6-1
j_call: TRBJ1-4
d_call: -
cdr3_nt: TGTGCCAGCAGTGAAGATCGGGGGTGGGTCCAAAAACTGTTTTTT
cdr3_aa: CASSEDRGWVQKLFF

clone_size: -
v_call: TRBV7-9
j_call: TRBJ1-4
d_call: -
cdr3_nt: TGTGCCAGCAGCTTGGAAGACAGGCTTAATGAAAAACTGTTTTTT
cdr3_aa: CASSLEDRLNEKLFF

clone_size: once
v_call: TRBV6-2/TRBV6-3
j_call: TRBJ2-2
d_call: -
cdr3_nt: TGTGCCAGCAGCTGGGACAAGACGAACACCGGGGAGCTGTTTTTT
cdr3_aa: CASSWDKTNTGELFF

clone_size: few
v_call: TRBV30
j_call: TRBJ1-6
d_call: -
cdr3_nt: TGTGCCTGGAGTGTCGGCCCCGATTCACCCCTCCACTTT
cdr3_aa: CAWSVGPDSPLHF

clone_size: -
v_call: TRBV4-2
j_call: TRBJ1-6
d_call: TRBD1
cdr3_nt: TGTGCCAGCAGCCCGGACAGGGTTAATTCACCCCTCCACTTT
cdr3_aa: CASSPDRVNSPLHF

clone_size: -
v_call: TRBV5-1
j_call: TRBJ2-4
d_call: -
cdr3_nt: TGCGCCAGCAGCTTGGACCAACAGCCCCGGCCCAAGTACTTC
cdr3_aa: CASSLDQQPRPKYF

clone_size: few
v_call: TRBV19
j_call: TRBJ1-5
d_call: -
cdr3_nt: TGTGCCAGTAGTATGGCGGATCGTAGCAATCAGCCCCAGCATTTT
cdr3_aa: CASSMADRSNQPQHF